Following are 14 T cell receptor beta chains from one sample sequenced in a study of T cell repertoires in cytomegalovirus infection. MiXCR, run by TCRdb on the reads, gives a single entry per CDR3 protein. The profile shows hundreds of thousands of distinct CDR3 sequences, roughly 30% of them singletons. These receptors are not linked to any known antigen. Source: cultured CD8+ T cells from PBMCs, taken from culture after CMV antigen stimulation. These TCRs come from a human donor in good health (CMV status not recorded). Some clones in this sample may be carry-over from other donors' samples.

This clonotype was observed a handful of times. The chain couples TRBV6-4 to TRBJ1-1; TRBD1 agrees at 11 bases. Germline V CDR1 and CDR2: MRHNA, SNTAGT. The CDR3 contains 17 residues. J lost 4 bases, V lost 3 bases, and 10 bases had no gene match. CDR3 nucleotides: TGTGCCAGCAGTGAAATCCCGGGACAGGGGGTTCGCACTGAAGCTTTCTTT. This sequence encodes CASSEIPGQGVRTEAFF.

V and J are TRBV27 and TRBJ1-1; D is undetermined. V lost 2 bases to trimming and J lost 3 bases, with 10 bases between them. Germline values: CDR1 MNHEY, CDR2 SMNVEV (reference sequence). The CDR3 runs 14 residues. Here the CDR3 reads CASSLQPGYTEAFF. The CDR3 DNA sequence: TGTGCCAGCAGTTTACAACCGGGATACACTGAAGCTTTCTTT.

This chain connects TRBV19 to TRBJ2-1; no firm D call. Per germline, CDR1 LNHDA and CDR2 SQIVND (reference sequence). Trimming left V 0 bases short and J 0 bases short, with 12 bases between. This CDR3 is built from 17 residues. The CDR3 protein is CASSIEGSSSSYNEQFF. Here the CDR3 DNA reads TGTGCCAGTAGTATAGAGGGTAGCTCGAGCTCCTACAATGAGCAGTTCTTC.

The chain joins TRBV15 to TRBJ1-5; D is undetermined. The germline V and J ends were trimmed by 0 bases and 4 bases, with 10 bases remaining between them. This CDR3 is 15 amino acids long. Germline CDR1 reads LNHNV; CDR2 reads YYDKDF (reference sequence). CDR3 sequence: CATSRDRPRNQPQHF. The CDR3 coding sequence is TGTGCCACCAGCAGAGATCGACCGAGGAATCAGCCCCAGCATTTT.

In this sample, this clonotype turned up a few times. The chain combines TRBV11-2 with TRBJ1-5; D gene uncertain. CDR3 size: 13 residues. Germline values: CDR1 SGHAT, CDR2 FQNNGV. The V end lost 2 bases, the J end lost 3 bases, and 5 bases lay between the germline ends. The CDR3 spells CASSLQFNQPQHF. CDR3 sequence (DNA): TGTGCCAGCAGCTTACAATTCAATCAGCCCCAGCATTTT.

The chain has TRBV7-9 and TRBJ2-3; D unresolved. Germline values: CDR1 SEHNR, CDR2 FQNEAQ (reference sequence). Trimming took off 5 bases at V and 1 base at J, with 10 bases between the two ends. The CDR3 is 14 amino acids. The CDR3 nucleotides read TGTGCCAGCAGCGGCGTCTCCCGCACAGATACGCAGTATTTT. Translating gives CASSGVSRTDTQYF.

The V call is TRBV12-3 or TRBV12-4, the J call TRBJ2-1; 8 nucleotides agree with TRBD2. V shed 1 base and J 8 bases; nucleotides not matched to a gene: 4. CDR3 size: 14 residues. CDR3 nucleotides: TGTGCCAGCAGTTTAGGACGGGGGGGCCATGAGCAGTTCTTC. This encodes CASSLGRGGHEQFF.

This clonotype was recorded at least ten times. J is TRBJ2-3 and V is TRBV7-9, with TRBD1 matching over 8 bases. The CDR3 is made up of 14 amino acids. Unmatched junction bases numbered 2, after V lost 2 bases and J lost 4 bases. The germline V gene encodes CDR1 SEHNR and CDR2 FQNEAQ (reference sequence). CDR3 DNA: TGTGCCAGCAGCTTATCAGGGGGCGCAGATACGCAGTATTTT. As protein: CASSLSGGADTQYF.

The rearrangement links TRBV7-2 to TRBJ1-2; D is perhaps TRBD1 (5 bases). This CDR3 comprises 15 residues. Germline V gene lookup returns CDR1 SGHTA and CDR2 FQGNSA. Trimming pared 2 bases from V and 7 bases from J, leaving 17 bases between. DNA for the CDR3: TGTGCCAGCAGCTTACGGGCTCAGGGAGGGACTGGCTACACCTTC. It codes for CASSLRAQGGTGYTF.

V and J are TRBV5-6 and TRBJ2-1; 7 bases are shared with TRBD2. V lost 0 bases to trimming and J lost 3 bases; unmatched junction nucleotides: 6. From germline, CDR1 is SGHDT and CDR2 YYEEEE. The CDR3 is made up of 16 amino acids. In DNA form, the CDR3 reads TGTGCCAGCAGCTTGGTTGGGGACTACCTCTACAATGAGCAGTTCTTC. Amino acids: CASSLVGDYLYNEQFF.

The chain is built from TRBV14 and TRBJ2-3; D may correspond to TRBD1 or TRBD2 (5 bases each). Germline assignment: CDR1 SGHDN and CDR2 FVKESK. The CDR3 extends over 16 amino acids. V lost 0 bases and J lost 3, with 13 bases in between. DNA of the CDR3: TGTGCCAGCAGCCAAGATCTGGGGGATGGGACAGATACGCAGTATTTT. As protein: CASSQDLGDGTDTQYF.

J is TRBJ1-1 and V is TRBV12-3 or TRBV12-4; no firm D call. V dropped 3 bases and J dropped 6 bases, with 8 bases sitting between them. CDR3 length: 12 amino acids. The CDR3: CASSFTSAEAFF. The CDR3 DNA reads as TGTGCCAGCAGTTTTACCTCGGCTGAAGCTTTCTTT.

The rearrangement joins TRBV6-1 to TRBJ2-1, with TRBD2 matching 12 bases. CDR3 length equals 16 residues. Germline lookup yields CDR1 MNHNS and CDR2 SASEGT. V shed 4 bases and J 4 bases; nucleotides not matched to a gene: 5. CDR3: CASSVSSGGGYNEQFF. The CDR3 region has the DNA TGTGCCAGCAGTGTCTCTAGCGGGGGGGGATACAATGAGCAGTTCTTC.

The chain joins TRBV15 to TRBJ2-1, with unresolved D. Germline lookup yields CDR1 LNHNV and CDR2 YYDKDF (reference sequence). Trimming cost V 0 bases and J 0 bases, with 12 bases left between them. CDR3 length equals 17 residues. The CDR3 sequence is CATSRDLGQSSYNEQFF. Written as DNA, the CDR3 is TGTGCCACCAGCAGAGATCTCGGGCAGAGCTCCTACAATGAGCAGTTCTTC.